The T cell receptor beta chain described here comes from a study of cytomegalovirus exposure and HLA in healthy donors. Findings and caveats of the study: The authors later found most CMV-associated TCR beta chains appeared HLA-restricted. A few V segments could not be told apart, such as TRBV6-2 and TRBV6-3, and were left out. Cytomegalovirus-associated status was assigned to more than 150 TCR beta chains.

Healthy bone marrow donors formed the donor group. The PCR contained 60 Vbeta and 13 Jbeta primers. Sequencing used immunoSEQ multiplex PCR; TCRdb keeps in-frame clones, though not all of them. This sample carries about 280,000 clones, about 87% of them seen once, and the ten largest clones take about 2.5%. On this clone itself: Its antigen is still unknown.

CDR1 is SGDLS, CDR2 YYNGEE, per germline. The CDR3 runs 15 residues. The germline V and J ends were trimmed by 5 bases and 4 bases, with 16 bases remaining between them. Sequencing used PBMCs. This TCR came from a woman in her late teens or twenties in good health and CMV-seronegative. The rearrangement uses TRBV9 and TRBJ1-5; D might be TRBD1 (5 bases). The CDR3 loop reads CASSRTGGPNQPQHF. CDR3 bases: TGTGCCAGCAGTAGGACCGGGGGACCTAATCAGCCCCAGCATTTT.